The entry below gives a single T cell receptor beta chain sequence along with its context. Only in-frame clones appear in the TCRdb table, and some are missing; sequencing was by immunoSEQ multiplex PCR. The table has some 250,000 clones, roughly 88% seen once; the top ten hold roughly 0.8%. This sample was taken from a study of blood T cell repertoires in COVID-19. The CDR3 has 15 amino acids. The V end was cut by 0 bases, the J end by 0 bases, with 6 bases between. CDR1 LGHNA and CDR2 YSLEER come from the germline V gene. The V call is TRBV4-3, the J call TRBJ1-3; no reliable D call. The receptor was isolated from a woman aged 25 to 45 with acute or convalescent COVID-19. Source material: peripheral blood. CDR3 amino acids: CASSQDTGSGNTIYF. The DNA of the CDR3 is TGCGCCAGCAGCCAAGATACGGGCTCTGGAAACACCATATATTTT.